This T cell receptor beta chain is drawn from a study of cytomegalovirus exposure and HLA in healthy donors. Findings and caveats of the study: Researchers catalogued approximately 170 TCR beta chains as cytomegalovirus-associated.

The ends were cut back, 3 bases at V and 2 bases at J, with 25 bases in the middle. Germline CDR1 reads MDHEN; CDR2 reads SYDVKM. The CDR3 runs to 19 residues. Use of 60 Vbeta and 13 Jbeta primers characterized the PCR. Here immunoSEQ multiplex PCR was the method, and the copy in TCRdb shows in-frame clones only, minus some. The sample contains about 130,000 clones, approximately 69% of which appear only once. Details on this clone: What it binds is not known.

The chain carries TRBV28 and TRBJ2-5; D perhaps matches TRBD2 (5 bases). This clonotype was obtained from a man in his forties or fifties in good health and CMV-seropositive. Sequenced sample: PBMCs. The CDR3 loop reads CASSFLASSVGSVQETQYF. CDR3 DNA sequence: TGTGCCAGCAGTTTCCTAGCTTCTTCTGTGGGGTCGGTACAAGAGACCCAGTACTTC. The complete variable domain, with remaining parts taken from reference TRBV28 and TRBJ2-5, reads DVKVTQSSRYLVKRTGEKVFLECVQDMDHENMFWYRQDPGLGLRLIYFSYDVKMKEKGDIPEGYSVSREKKERFSLILESASTNQTSMYLCASSFLASSVGSVQETQYFGPGTRLLVL.